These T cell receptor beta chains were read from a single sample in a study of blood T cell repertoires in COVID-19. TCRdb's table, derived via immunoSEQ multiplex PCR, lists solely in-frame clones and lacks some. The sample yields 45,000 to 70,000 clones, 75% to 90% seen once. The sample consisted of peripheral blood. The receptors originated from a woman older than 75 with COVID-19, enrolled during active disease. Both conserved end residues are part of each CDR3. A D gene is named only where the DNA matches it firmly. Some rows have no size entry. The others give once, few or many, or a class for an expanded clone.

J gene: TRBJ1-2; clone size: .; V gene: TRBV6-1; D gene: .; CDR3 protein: CASSEGGLGALGYGYTF; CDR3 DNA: TGTGCCAGCAGTGAAGGGGGCTTGGGCGCTTTGGGCTATGGCTACACCTTC
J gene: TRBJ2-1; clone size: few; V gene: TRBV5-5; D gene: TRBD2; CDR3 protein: CASSLGSGGASEQFF; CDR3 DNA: TGTGCCAGCAGCTTGGGTAGCGGGGGGGCCTCTGAGCAGTTCTTC
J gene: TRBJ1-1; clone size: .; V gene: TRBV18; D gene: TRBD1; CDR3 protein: CASSPRTGENTEAFF; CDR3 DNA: TGTGCCAGCTCACCGCGGACAGGGGAGAACACTGAAGCTTTCTTT
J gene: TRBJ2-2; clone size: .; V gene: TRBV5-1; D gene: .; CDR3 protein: CASSSQGPGGRNTGELFF; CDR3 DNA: TGCGCCAGCAGCTCCCAAGGGCCGGGGGGCCGGAACACCGGGGAGCTGTTTTTT
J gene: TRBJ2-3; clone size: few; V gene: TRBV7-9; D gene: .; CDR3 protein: CASSFSVSLSTDTQYF; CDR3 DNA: TGTGCCAGCAGCTTCTCGGTCTCCTTGAGCACAGATACGCAGTATTTT
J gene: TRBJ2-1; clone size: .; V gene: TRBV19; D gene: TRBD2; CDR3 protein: CASSIVAGSPHEQFF; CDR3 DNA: TGTGCCAGTAGTATAGTAGCGGGGTCCCCCCATGAGCAGTTCTTC
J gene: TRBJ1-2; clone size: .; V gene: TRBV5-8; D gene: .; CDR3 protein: CASSLGLEYYGYTF; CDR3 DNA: TGTGCCAGCAGCTTGGGCCTGGAGTACTATGGCTACACCTTC
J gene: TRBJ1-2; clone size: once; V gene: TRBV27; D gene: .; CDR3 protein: CASSGQRGYGYTF; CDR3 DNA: TGTGCCAGCAGCGGACAGCGAGGCTATGGCTACACCTTC
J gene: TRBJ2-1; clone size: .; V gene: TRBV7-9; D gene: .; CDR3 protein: CASGEAGAIDEQFF; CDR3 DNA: TGTGCCAGTGGAGAGGCAGGGGCAATCGATGAGCAGTTCTTC
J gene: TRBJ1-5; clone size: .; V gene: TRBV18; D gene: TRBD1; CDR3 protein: CASSLGTGGQPQHF; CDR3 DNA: TGTGCCAGCTCACTCGGGACAGGGGGTCAGCCCCAGCATTTT
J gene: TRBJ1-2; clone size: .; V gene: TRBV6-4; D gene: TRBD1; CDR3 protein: CASSVDRGSQGGYTF; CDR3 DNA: TGTGCCAGCAGTGTGGACAGGGGGAGCCAAGGGGGCTACACCTTC
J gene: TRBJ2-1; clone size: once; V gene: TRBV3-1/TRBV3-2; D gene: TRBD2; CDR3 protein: CASSQVAVGLAGGNEQFF; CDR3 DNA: TGTGCCAGCAGCCAAGTGGCCGTGGGACTAGCGGGGGGGAATGAGCAGTTCTTC
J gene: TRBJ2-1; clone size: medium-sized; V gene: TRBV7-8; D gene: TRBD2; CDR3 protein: CASSHGLAGDQFF; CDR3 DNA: TGTGCCAGCAGCCACGGACTAGCGGGAGATCAGTTCTTC
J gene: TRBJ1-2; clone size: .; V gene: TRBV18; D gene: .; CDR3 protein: CASSPRVDYGYTF; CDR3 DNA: TGTGCCAGCTCCCCCAGGGTTGACTATGGCTACACCTTC